Listed below are T cell receptor beta chains from one sample, sequenced in a study of blood T cell repertoires in COVID-19. Sequenced by immunoSEQ multiplex PCR; TCRdb stores in-frame clones only, minus some. There are fewer than 350,000 clones in the sample; about 86% occur only once, and roughly 2.9% lies in the top ten. The sample consisted of peripheral blood. These receptor sequences come from a woman between 55 and 75 years old with active or convalescent COVID-19. The CDR3 runs from the conserved cysteine through the conserved F or W. Each record gives: V gene, D gene, clone size, J gene, CDR3 DNA, CDR3 protein. A D gene is named only where the DNA matches it firmly. Some rows have no size entry. The others give once, few or many, or a class for an expanded clone.

TRBV18,NA,NA,TRBJ2-7,TGTGCCAGCGGGGGGAAAGGATCCTACGAGCAGTACTTC,CASGGKGSYEQYF
TRBV19,NA,NA,TRBJ1-5,TGTGCCAGTAGAGCGCGACCGGGTGGCTATCAGCCCCAGCATTTT,CASRARPGGYQPQHF
TRBV19,TRBD1,NA,TRBJ1-6,TGTGCCAGTAGTAGGTCAGGGGGAGGTAGACTGGATTCACCCCTCCACTTT,CASSRSGGGRLDSPLHF
TRBV3-1/TRBV3-2,NA,NA,TRBJ2-2,TGTGCCAGCGGAGGAGAAGGGGAGCTGTTTTTT,CASGGEGELFF
TRBV11-3,NA,NA,TRBJ2-1,TGTGCCAGCAGCTTAGAGGTGGGGGGGCCCAATGAGCAGTTCTTC,CASSLEVGGPNEQFF
TRBV30,TRBD1,NA,TRBJ2-5,TGTGCCTGGGCGACAGGGACGGGGACCCAGTACTTC,CAWATGTGTQYF
TRBV5-5,NA,NA,TRBJ1-4,TGTGCCAGCAGCGCCACAGGATTTAATGAAAAACTGTTTTTT,CASSATGFNEKLFF
TRBV10-1,NA,NA,TRBJ2-3,TGCGCCAGCAGCCTGGCGGGGGATACGCAGTATTTT,CASSLAGDTQYF
TRBV3-1/TRBV3-2,NA,once,TRBJ1-3,TGTGCCAGCAGCCAGGTAGACTCTGGAAACACCATATATTTT,CASSQVDSGNTIYF
TRBV7-9,TRBD2,NA,TRBJ2-3,TGTGCCAGCGCGAGGAGCGGGGGCGTCCTTAGCACAGATACGCAGTATTTT,CASARSGGVLSTDTQYF
TRBV7-9,NA,NA,TRBJ1-1,TGTGCCAGCAGCGCCGGTTCAGGGCTGGGAACTGAAGCTTTCTTT,CASSAGSGLGTEAFF
TRBV4-1,TRBD1,NA,TRBJ2-7,TGCGCCAGCAGCCAAGTACAGGGGGGATCCTACGAGCAGTACTTC,CASSQVQGGSYEQYF
TRBV5-1,TRBD2,NA,TRBJ2-3,TGCGCCAGCGGCGATAGCGGGGGGAGCACAGATACGCAGTATTTT,CASGDSGGSTDTQYF
TRBV11-3,NA,NA,TRBJ2-7,TGTGCCAGCAGCCCGGGCCAGGGAGGCGAGCAGTACTTC,CASSPGQGGEQYF
TRBV7-3,NA,once,TRBJ2-5,TGTGCCAGCAGCTTAATTGGAGGCCGACAAGAGACCCAGTACTTC,CASSLIGGRQETQYF
TRBV6-2/TRBV6-3,NA,few,TRBJ1-1,TGTGCCAGCAGTTACTCGAGGGCAGGGAGGGGGTTGACTGAAGCTTTCTTT,CASSYSRAGRGLTEAFF
TRBV19,TRBD2,NA,TRBJ2-1,TGTGCCAGTACCCTAGCGGGGTTGAATGAGCAGTTCTTC,CASTLAGLNEQFF
TRBV6-5,NA,NA,TRBJ2-3,TGTGCCAGCCTCTCGGGGGGCCTCACAGATACGCAGTATTTT,CASLSGGLTDTQYF
TRBV18,NA,NA,TRBJ1-1,TGTGCCAGCTCACCACGGGACAAGAACACTGAAGCTTTCTTT,CASSPRDKNTEAFF
TRBV10-2,NA,NA,TRBJ1-5,TGCGCCAGCAGTGAGTCTTCCAGGGGAAATCAGCCCCAGCATTTT,CASSESSRGNQPQHF
TRBV3-1/TRBV3-2,TRBD2,NA,TRBJ2-3,TGTGCCAGCAGCCTCATTGCAGGACTAGCGGGAGACACAGATACGCAGTATTTT,CASSLIAGLAGDTDTQYF
TRBV5-4,NA,NA,TRBJ2-7,TGTGCCAGCTGGATGGGCGACGAGCAGTACTTC,CASWMGDEQYF
TRBV6-2/TRBV6-3,TRBD1,NA,TRBJ1-5,TGTGCCAGCAGTTACGCAAGGGGCGCCGGGACAGGAGTTTATAGCAATCAGCCCCAGCATTTT,CASSYARGAGTGVYSNQPQHF
TRBV5-4,TRBD2,NA,TRBJ2-5,TGTGCCAGCAGCTTTAAAAGTTCACTAGCGGGAATAGAGACCCAGTACTTC,CASSFKSSLAGIETQYF
TRBV9,NA,NA,TRBJ1-1,TGTGCCAGCAGCGTAGATCGGGACACTGAAGCTTTCTTT,CASSVDRDTEAFF
TRBV20-1,NA,NA,TRBJ1-5,TGCAGTGCTAGTTGGACAAGCAATCAGCCCCAGCATTTT,CSASWTSNQPQHF
TRBV27,TRBD1,NA,TRBJ1-1,TGTGCCAGCAGTTCGGGACAGGACATGAACACTGAAGCTTTCTTT,CASSSGQDMNTEAFF
TRBV29-1,NA,NA,TRBJ2-3,TGCAGCGCCGAAGGACCCCCAGGGGTGCCAGATACGCAGTATTTT,CSAEGPPGVPDTQYF
TRBV9,NA,NA,TRBJ1-2,TGTGCCAGCAGCGTAGGGGGAGAACTGAGCAATGGCTACACCTTC,CASSVGGELSNGYTF
TRBV6-2/TRBV6-3,NA,NA,TRBJ1-2,TGTGCCAGCAGTTACCTTGACTATGGCTACACCTTC,CASSYLDYGYTF
TRBV5-4,NA,NA,TRBJ2-2,TGTGCCAGCAGCTTAGAGGCTTACGGCCACACCGGGGAGCTGTTTTTT,CASSLEAYGHTGELFF
TRBV11-2,NA,NA,TRBJ2-7,TGTGCCAGCAGCTTAGTATCGTCCCCCTACGAGCAGTACTTC,CASSLVSSPYEQYF
TRBV6-5,TRBD1,NA,TRBJ2-7,TGTGCCAGCAGCCCGACAGGGTATCCCTACGAGCAGTACTTC,CASSPTGYPYEQYF
TRBV7-2,NA,once,TRBJ2-7,TGTGCCAGCAGCACGTCGTGGGCAGGGGCCGAGCAGTACTTC,CASSTSWAGAEQYF
TRBV10-3,TRBD1,NA,TRBJ1-2,TGTGCCATCAGTGACGGGACAGGGCTCGGTTTAGATGGCTACACCTTC,CAISDGTGLGLDGYTF
TRBV19,TRBD1,NA,TRBJ1-4,TGTGCCAGTAGTCTCGGGACAGGGGAAGATGTTCATGAAAAACTGTTTTTT,CASSLGTGEDVHEKLFF
TRBV15,NA,NA,TRBJ2-7,TGTGCCACCAGCAGAGATGCGGGGACCCCCTACGAGCAGTACTTC,CATSRDAGTPYEQYF
TRBV4-3,TRBD1,NA,TRBJ2-3,TGCGCCAGCAAGGACAGGGTGGGCACAGATACGCAGTATTTT,CASKDRVGTDTQYF
TRBV25-1,TRBD1,NA,TRBJ2-1,TGTGCCAGCAGTGAAAACAGGGGAAGCTCCTACAATGAGCAGTTCTTC,CASSENRGSSYNEQFF
TRBV5-1,NA,once,TRBJ1-2,TGCGCCAGCAGCTTGACCACTGATGGCTACACCTTC,CASSLTTDGYTF
TRBV6-6,NA,NA,TRBJ1-2,TGTGCCAGCAGTTACCTCCAGGGCCCCTACACCTTC,CASSYLQGPYTF
TRBV27,TRBD1,few,TRBJ1-1,TGTGCCAGCACCCGCTTAGGACAGGGTGAAGCTTTCTTT,CASTRLGQGEAFF
TRBV3-1/TRBV3-2,TRBD2,NA,TRBJ2-7,TGTGCCAGCAGCCAAGATGGTAGCGGGCCCTACGAGCAGTACTTC,CASSQDGSGPYEQYF